The 29 T cell receptor beta chains listed next were all sequenced from one sample in a study of CD8+CD57+ T cells in acquired aplastic anemia. Investigators profiled TCR beta VDJ and CDR3 from genomic DNA template. One entry per CDR3 protein results from TCRdb running MiXCR on the reads. This sample has some 120,000 distinct CDR3 sequences, with 48% found just once. The sample taken for sequencing was sorted CD4+, CD8+, or CD8+CD57+ T cells (not recorded which) from PBMCs. These receptors were obtained from a human donor in good health, serving as a control.

This clonotype was seen at least ten times. The chain couples TRBV3-1 to TRBJ2-7, with D tentatively TRBD1 (5 bases). Trimming shortened V by 0 bases and J by 3 bases, and 6 bases separated the two germline ends. CDR1 is LGHDT, CDR2 YNNKEL, per germline (reference sequence). CDR3 length: 13 amino acids. The CDR3: CASSQDRVYEQYF. CDR3 bases: TGTGCCAGCAGCCAAGACAGGGTCTACGAGCAGTACTTC.

The chain carries TRBV29-1 and TRBJ2-7; 9 bases align to TRBD1. The CDR3 sequence is 14 residues long. CDR1 SQVTM and CDR2 ANQGSEA come from the germline V gene. J lost 6 bases, V lost 7 bases, and 13 bases had no gene match. This CDR3 reads CSEGQGHPFCEQYF. The CDR3 nucleotides read TGCAGCGAGGGACAGGGCCATCCCTTCTGCGAGCAGTACTTC.

As to this clonotype: A read error is likely, as this CDR3 ends without the conserved phenylalanine or tryptophan. It is unclear where the CDR3 begins or ends on the DNA, so no DNA is shown, and the CDR3 is as TCRdb lists it. The rearrangement links TRBV9 to TRBJ2-6; the tabulated D call, TRBD2, remains unverified against the DNA. Germline assignment: CDR1 SGDLS and CDR2 YYNGEE. 8 amino acids form the CDR3, both terminal residues included. CDR3: CASSVLSG.

Of note for this clonotype: Its ends do not fully match the called genes, so a read error is possible. V gene TRBV24-1 combines with J gene TRBJ2-5; tentative D call: TRBD1 (5 bases). CDR3 length equals 14 residues. Germline lookup yields CDR1 KGHDR and CDR2 SFDVKD. The CDR3 loop is CATNDTRVREAQYF. The CDR3 bases are TGTGCCACCAATGATACCAGGGTTCGTGAGGCCCAGTACTTC.

This clonotype was seen at least ten times. The chain recombines TRBV5-1 with TRBJ2-6; 10 nucleotides align to TRBD1. The CDR3 length is 18 residues. After removal of 5 bases from V and 0 bases from J, the junction contained 8 bases not matched to a gene. Germline CDR1 and CDR2: SGHRS and YFSETQ. CDR3 residues: CASSYTGTGVSGANVLTF. The CDR3 nucleotides read TGCGCCAGCAGTTATACCGGGACAGGGGTCTCTGGGGCCAACGTCCTGACTTTC.

The CDR3 protein is CASSSQRQGTYEQYF. CDR3 bases: TGTGCCAGCAGCTCGCAGCGCCAGGGGACCTACGAGCAGTACTTC. V gene TRBV12-1 combines with J gene TRBJ2-7; the table's TRBD1 call for D was not verified on the DNA. TRBV12-1 is a pseudogene segment. CDR3 length: 15 residues.

This clonotype has a count of ten or more. This chain joins TRBV24-1 and TRBJ2-1; D gene ambiguous. The CDR3 extends over 15 amino acids. The V end lost 7 bases, the J end lost 0 bases, and 12 bases lay between the germline ends. Germline V lookup: CDR1 KGHDR, CDR2 SFDVKD. As DNA, the CDR3 is TGTGCCACCAGCCCGGGCAGGAGCTCCTACAATGAGCAGTTCTTC. Residues: CATSPGRSSYNEQFF.

The J gene is TRBJ1-3, the V gene TRBV10-3; D not certain. Between the trimmed V and J ends, which lost 6 bases and 4 bases, there was a span of 7 bases. The CDR3 length is 12 residues. Germline V gene sequence: CDR1 ENHRY, CDR2 SYGVKD. The CDR3 loop is CAIRQVGNTIYF. The CDR3 DNA follows: TGTGCCATCAGGCAGGTAGGAAACACCATATATTTT.

This clonotype was counted only a few times. The rearrangement joins TRBV24-1 to TRBJ1-2, with TRBD1 matching over 12 bases. Germline CDR1 reads KGHDR; CDR2 reads SFDVKD. The CDR3 extends over 14 amino acids. The junction had 3 bases not matched to a gene; V was cut back by 7 bases and J by 4 bases. The CDR3, as DNA: TGTGCCACCAGGGGACAGGGGGCTGTCTATGGCTACACCTTC. Translation: CATRGQGAVYGYTF.

In this sample, this clonotype turned up many times. The gene calls are TRBV13 and TRBJ1-1; TRBD1 matches at 11 bases. The CDR3 covers 15 residues. CDR1 is PRHDT and CDR2 is FYEKMQ in the germline V gene (reference sequence). The V and J ends lost 5 bases and 5 bases, in that order; junction bases with no gene match: 7. Here the CDR3 reads CASSARDRGKTEAFF. The CDR3 DNA follows: TGTGCCAGCAGCGCAAGGGACAGGGGGAAGACTGAAGCTTTCTTT.

Notes on this clonotype: A single base separates this from a much larger clone, so it may be a read error. V gene TRBV5-4 combines with J gene TRBJ2-5; the D is unclear. The germline V gene encodes CDR1 SGHNT and CDR2 YYREEE (reference sequence). CDR3 size: 13 residues. Trimming stripped 3 bases from V and 7 bases from J, with 13 bases between. CDR3 bases: TGTGCCAGCAGCTATCCTGGCAGAGGGACCCAGTACTTC. As protein: CASSYPGRGTQYF.

A single count supports this clonotype. The chain employs TRBV11-1 and TRBJ1-2, with 10 bases aligning to TRBD1. CDR3 length: 17 amino acids. The V segment lost 5 bases and the J segment 0 bases; nucleotides outside the gene matches: 9. The germline CDR1 and CDR2 sequences are SGHAT and FQDESV (reference sequence). CDR3 DNA: TGTGCCAGCAGCCCCAGGACAGGGGGTGGGGCTAACTATGGCTACACCTTC. Its protein product is CASSPRTGGGANYGYTF.

This chain joins TRBV14 and TRBJ2-1; 8 positions agree with TRBD2. This CDR3 is built from 17 residues. The ends lost 0 bases at V and 7 bases at J; junction bases unmatched: 11. Germline assignment: CDR1 SGHDN and CDR2 FVKESK. The CDR3 loop reads CASSQDGFLTSANEQFF. The CDR3 coding sequence is TGTGCCAGCAGCCAAGATGGGTTCCTGACTAGCGCAAATGAGCAGTTCTTC.

This clonotype was detected only once. As DNA, the CDR3 is TGTGCCAGTAGCTATGGGGACAGGATAAATTCACCCCTCCACTTT. Protein product: CASSYGDRINSPLHF. The chain uses TRBV19 and TRBJ1-6, with TRBD1 identical over 8 bases. The CDR3 runs 15 residues. J gave up 7 bases and V 6 bases, and 8 bases lay outside the gene matches. Germline V gene data show CDR1 as LNHDA and CDR2 as SQIVND (reference sequence).

This clonotype has just a few counts. It may be a read error: a sequence one base away is much more abundant. The chain employs TRBV5-4 and TRBJ1-1; tentatively, D is TRBD1 (5 bases). With 5 bases removed from V and 5 bases from J, the gap between germline ends came to 10 bases. The CDR3 runs 12 residues. CDR1 is SGHNT and CDR2 is YYREEE in the germline V gene (reference sequence). CDR3 region: CASSCDSTEAFF. The CDR3 coding sequence is TGTGCCAGCAGTTGTGACAGTACTGAAGCTTTCTTT.

This clonotype was seen only once. One end of the junction does not line up with germline, which may come from a read error. This chain joins TRBV7-2 and TRBJ2-1; D remains ambiguous. CDR1 is SGHTA, CDR2 FQGNSA, per germline. The CDR3 consists of 12 residues. As DNA, the CDR3 is TGCGCCAGCAGTCGCGGTCCCAATGAGCAGTTCTTC. Protein: CASSRGPNEQFF.

This clonotype counts as medium-sized. The chain uses TRBV7-9 and TRBJ1-2; D remains ambiguous. The CDR3 runs to 12 residues. Germline values: CDR1 SEHNR, CDR2 FQNEAQ (reference sequence). The germline V and J ends were trimmed by 5 bases and 5 bases, with 9 bases remaining between them. CDR3 sequence (DNA): TGTGCCAGCAGCCCAGACGGGTATGGCTACACCTTC. It encodes CASSPDGYGYTF.

The chain has TRBV14 and TRBJ2-5; D is possibly TRBD2 (5 bases). The CDR3 has 14 residues. Germline assignment: CDR1 SGHDN and CDR2 FVKESK. Trimming removed 0 bases at V and 4 bases at J, with 9 bases between. The CDR3 loop is CASSQDGSGETQYF. CDR3 sequence (DNA): TGTGCCAGCAGCCAAGATGGGAGCGGAGAGACCCAGTACTTC.

The chain combines TRBV10-3 with TRBJ2-2; no clear D gene. The CDR3 totals 16 residues. Germline assignment: CDR1 ENHRY and CDR2 SYGVKD. The ends were cut back, 0 bases at V and 0 bases at J, with 8 bases in the middle. Here the CDR3 DNA reads TGTGCCATCAGTGAGTCGAGGCAGTCGAACACCGGGGAGCTGTTTTTT. The encoded protein is CAISESRQSNTGELFF.

This chain connects TRBV19 to TRBJ2-7; 7 positions agree with TRBD1. The CDR3 runs to 15 residues. Germline lookup yields CDR1 LNHDA and CDR2 SQIVND (reference sequence). With 11 bases clipped from V and 6 bases from J, the junction kept 19 bases outside the gene matches. The CDR3 DNA follows: TGTGCCTGGAGTGTACAGGCAGGGGGTCGAGGCGAGCAGTACTTC. This translates into CAWSVQAGGRGEQYF.

This clonotype has a count of ten or more. The CDR3 bases are TGTGCCAGCAGTGGACAGCTGAACACTGAAGCTTTCTTT. Its translation is CASSGQLNTEAFF. The V call is TRBV2, the J call TRBJ1-1; possible D gene TRBD1, 5 bases. Trimming shortened V by 4 bases and J by 0 bases, and 6 bases separated the two germline ends. In germline, CDR1 is SNHLY, CDR2 FYNNEI. This CDR3 has 13 amino acids.

This sequence joins TRBV5-8 and TRBJ2-7; 8 positions match TRBD1. Germline values: CDR1 SGHTS, CDR2 YDEGEE. After removal of 4 bases from V and 3 bases from J, the junction contained 6 bases not matched to a gene. The CDR3 length is 14 residues. The DNA of the CDR3 is TGTGCCAGCAGCCAAGTTGGACAGGGCTACGAGCAGTACTTC. Translation gives CASSQVGQGYEQYF.

The chain joins TRBV10-3 to TRBJ2-6; D is ambiguous. Germline CDR1 ENHRY, CDR2 SYGVKD. This CDR3 contains 14 residues. V lost 8 bases to trimming and J lost 0 bases, with 8 bases between them. The CDR3 coding sequence is TGTGCCATCCAGGAAACCTCTGGGGCCAACGTCCTGACTTTC. This gives the protein CAIQETSGANVLTF.

As for this clonotype: Just one base apart from a much larger clone, this may be a read error. The conserved phenylalanine or tryptophan is not found at the CDR3 terminus, so this likely reflects a read error. The DNA is left out, because the CDR3 cannot be placed on it with certainty; the CDR3 is given as TCRdb lists it. The chain joins TRBV30 to TRBJ1-1; the D call of TRBD1 is as the table states it, not checked on the DNA. CDR1 and CDR2 from the germline V gene are GTSNPN and SVGIG (reference sequence). With termini counted, the CDR3 has 9 amino acids. CDR3 loop: CAWRETGAS.

The chain couples TRBV10-3 to TRBJ2-7; 8 bases are shared with TRBD1. Germline lookup yields CDR1 ENHRY and CDR2 SYGVKD. V gave up 6 bases and J gave up 3 bases; unmatched junction bases: 13. CDR3 length: 16 residues. DNA of the CDR3: TGTGCCATCAGACCCATCTTAGGACAGGGAAACTACGAGCAGTACTTC. Protein product: CAIRPILGQGNYEQYF.

This rearrangement joins TRBV6-5 to TRBJ2-3, with 8 bases aligning to TRBD1. CDR1 and CDR2 from the germline V gene are MNHEY and SVGAGI. The V and J ends lost 6 bases and 0 bases, in that order; junction bases with no gene match: 5. This CDR3 has 15 amino acids. The CDR3 here is CASSFQGASTDTQYF. DNA for the CDR3: TGTGCCAGCAGCTTTCAGGGGGCAAGCACAGATACGCAGTATTTT.

The V and J genes are TRBV10-3 and TRBJ2-3, with 9 positions matching TRBD1. V lost 8 bases, J lost 1 base, and 7 bases stayed unmatched. Looked up from germline, CDR1 is ENHRY and CDR2 is SYGVKD. CDR3 length: 15 amino acids. CDR3: CAIGGGTGRTDTQYF. The CDR3 nucleotides are TGTGCCATCGGGGGGGGGACAGGGCGCACAGATACGCAGTATTTT.

The V and J genes are TRBV4-2 and TRBJ2-3; either TRBD1 or TRBD2 may supply D (5 bases each). CDR1 is LGHNA and CDR2 is YNFKEQ in the germline V gene. This CDR3 region has 16 residues. Trimming removed 4 bases from V and 0 bases from J, with 14 bases in between. The CDR3 region has the DNA TGTGCCAGCAGCCCTATCGGGGCGGTTAGCACAGATACGCAGTATTTT. Translation gives CASSPIGAVSTDTQYF.

This clonotype was seen a few times. The V and J genes are TRBV19 and TRBJ2-1; the match to TRBD2 covers 9 bases. The ends lost 2 bases at V and 7 bases at J; junction bases unmatched: 3. Germline loops: CDR1 LNHDA, CDR2 SQIVND (reference sequence). This CDR3 has 14 residues. Here the CDR3 reads CASSIRRGGNEQFF. The CDR3 DNA sequence: TGTGCCAGTAGTATAAGGCGGGGGGGGAATGAGCAGTTCTTC.